The 30 T cell receptor beta chains below were found in one sample sequenced in a study of blood T cells in healthy people across ages. Primed by a sample-barcoded 5' primer and a J-beta primer mix, a second PCR proceeded for about 6 to 12 cycles. TCRdb re-derived calls from the 5' RACE reads in MiXCR, one entry per CDR3 protein. The sample lists approximately 880,000 distinct CDR3 sequences; 48% were seen once. Input material: blood. The receptors derive from a man aged 30 to 45 in good health.

The gene calls are TRBV24-1 and TRBJ2-5; D perhaps matches TRBD1 (6 bases). CDR1 KGHDR and CDR2 SFDVKD come from the germline V gene. CDR3 size: 15 residues. The germline V and J ends were trimmed by 7 bases and 4 bases, with 18 bases remaining between them. This CDR3 reads CATSHGTSGAETQYF. CDR3 coding DNA: TGTGCCACCAGCCATGGGACATCAGGGGCAGAGACCCAGTACTTC.

This clonotype was observed a few times. The CDR3, as DNA: TGTGCCATCACCCGGGCTAGAGACACAGATACGCAGTATTTT. Translating it yields CAITRARDTDTQYF. The chain employs TRBV10-3 and TRBJ2-3, with D uncertain. CDR1 is ENHRY, CDR2 SYGVKD, per germline. The germline V and J ends were trimmed by 7 bases and 2 bases, with 13 bases remaining between them. The CDR3 runs to 14 residues.

The genes are TRBV2 and TRBJ1-2; 7 nucleotides align to TRBD1. This CDR3 comprises 15 residues. The J segment lost 0 bases and the V segment lost 4 bases, leaving 5 bases of the junction unmatched. Per the germline V gene, CDR1 is SNHLY and CDR2 is FYNNEI. CDR3 region: CASSVPGQTNYGYTF. DNA for the CDR3: TGTGCCAGCAGTGTTCCGGGACAGACTAACTATGGCTACACCTTC. The entire variable domain, with the rest obtained from reference TRBV2 and TRBJ1-2, is as follows: EPEVTQTPSHQVTQMGQEVILRCVPISNHLYFYWYRQILGQKVEFLVSFYNNEISEKSEIFDDQFSVERPDGSNFTLKIRSTKLEDSAMYFCASSVPGQTNYGYTFGSGTRLTVV.

The J gene is TRBJ2-1, the V gene TRBV5-1; D possibly uses TRBD1 or TRBD2 (5 bases each). Trimming took off 0 bases at V and 13 bases at J, with 14 bases between the two ends. The CDR3 runs 13 residues. Germline V gives CDR1 SGHRS, CDR2 YFSETQ. The CDR3 loop reads CASSLGEGELQFF. CDR3 bases: TGCGCCAGCAGCTTGGGTGAAGGGGAGTTACAGTTCTTC. The full variable domain, its missing parts supplied by reference TRBV5-1 and TRBJ2-1, is KAGVTQTPRYLIKTRGQQVTLSCSPISGHRSVSWYQQTPGQGLQFLFEYFSETQRNKGNFPGRFSGRQFSNSRSEMNVSTLELGDSALYLCASSLGEGELQFFGPGTRLTVL.

The chain joins TRBV3-1 to TRBJ2-7, with 8 bases fitting TRBD2. The junction had 9 bases not matched to a gene; V was cut back by 4 bases and J by 1 base. This CDR3 spans 16 amino acids. CDR1 is LGHDT and CDR2 is YNNKEL in the germline V gene (reference sequence). CDR3 sequence (DNA): TGTGCCAGCAGCCTCTCCTCTAGCGGGTTTTCCTACGAGCAGTACTTC. Translation: CASSLSSSGFSYEQYF.

There are a few counts of this clonotype. This chain joins TRBV7-2 and TRBJ1-2; weak D call: TRBD1 (6 bases). The CDR3 spans 13 residues. The germline V gene encodes CDR1 SGHTA and CDR2 FQGNSA. V was shortened by 1 base and J by 9 bases, with 12 bases between the two germline ends. The CDR3 nucleotides read TGTGCCAGCAGCTTAGAGGGGGGGAACAGCTACACCTTC. Encoded protein: CASSLEGGNSYTF.

In regard to this clonotype: A junction boundary mismatches the germline segment, possibly from a read error. The rearrangement joins TRBV28 to TRBJ2-1, with 10 positions matching TRBD1. The CDR3 totals 16 residues. Germline lookup yields CDR1 MDHEN and CDR2 SYDVKM. The CDR3 region is CASRAWTGGSYNGQFF. CDR3 coding DNA: TGTGCCAGCAGAGCCTGGACAGGGGGGTCCTACAATGGGCAGTTCTTC.

The rearrangement uses TRBV20-1 and TRBJ2-2; D perhaps matches TRBD1 (6 bases). From germline, CDR1 is DFQATT and CDR2 SNEGSKA (reference sequence). The CDR3 runs to 16 residues. V lost 0 bases to trimming and J lost 0 bases, with 11 bases between them. This CDR3 is CSARERDTANTGELFF. In DNA form, the CDR3 reads TGCAGTGCTAGAGAAAGGGACACCGCGAACACCGGGGAGCTGTTTTTT.

The J gene is TRBJ2-5, the V gene TRBV27; D unresolved. The V gene lost 2 bases and the J gene lost 7 bases, with 23 bases spanning the gap. Germline V gene sequence: CDR1 MNHEY, CDR2 SMNVEV (reference sequence). The CDR3 covers 17 residues. The CDR3 DNA sequence: TGTGCCAGCAGTTTAGAGTTTTCACGTCAATTTAGTGGGACCCAGTACTTC. It yields the protein CASSLEFSRQFSGTQYF.

The genes are TRBV29-1 and TRBJ1-5; 8 nucleotides align to TRBD1. This CDR3 comprises 13 residues. Germline V gene sequence: CDR1 SQVTM, CDR2 ANQGSEA. V gave up 5 bases and J gave up 1 base; unmatched junction bases: 1. For the CDR3, the DNA is TGCAGCGTTCAGGGGGCGAGCAATCAGCCCCAGCATTTT. This gives the protein CSVQGASNQPQHF.

This chain links TRBV2 with TRBJ2-1; 10 bases are a match to TRBD2. Trimming took 6 bases from V and 0 from J; bases not matched to a gene: 8. The CDR3 runs to 17 residues. From germline, CDR1 is SNHLY and CDR2 FYNNEI. The CDR3 protein is CASRVTSGVSSYNEQFF. DNA for the CDR3: TGTGCCAGCAGGGTTACTAGCGGGGTGAGCTCCTACAATGAGCAGTTCTTC.

The V gene is TRBV24-1, the J gene TRBJ2-3, with a weak D call TRBD2 (6 bases). Per the germline V gene, CDR1 is KGHDR and CDR2 is SFDVKD. The germline V and J ends were trimmed by 3 bases and 4 bases, with 7 bases remaining between them. CDR3 length: 13 residues. In DNA form, the CDR3 reads TGTGCCACCAGTGATGGCGGGGCAGATACGCAGTATTTT. Translation: CATSDGGADTQYF.

Remarks on this clonotype: A clone one base away is much larger, so this may be a read error. The chain is built from TRBV29-1 and TRBJ2-6; a possible D gene is TRBD1 (5 bases). Trimming removed 7 bases from V and 9 bases from J, with 16 bases in between. The CDR3 runs 13 residues. Germline V CDR1 and CDR2: SQVTM, ANQGSEA. The CDR3 DNA sequence: TGCAGCGGTGAGGAAGGGGCCGGCAACGTCCTGACTTTC. Residues: CSGEEGAGNVLTF.

V usage is TRBV14 and J usage is TRBJ2-7, with D maybe TRBD2 (6 bases). CDR3 length: 13 residues. Germline V gene data show CDR1 as SGHDN and CDR2 as FVKESK. Trimming pared 5 bases from V and 3 bases from J, leaving 11 bases between. The CDR3 protein is CASSAGLIYEQYF. Written as DNA, the CDR3 is TGTGCCAGCAGCGCGGGACTGATCTACGAGCAGTACTTC.

The chain employs TRBV10-3 and TRBJ2-1, with D possibly being TRBD1 (5 bases). V was shortened by 2 bases and J by 5 bases, with 16 bases between the two germline ends. The CDR3 sequence is 16 residues long. The germline V gene has CDR1 ENHRY and CDR2 SYGVKD. CDR3 coding DNA: TGTGCCATCAGTGAGCCCACACTCGGACACAACAATGAGCAGTTCTTC. Translation: CAISEPTLGHNNEQFF.

The rearrangement joins TRBV4-1 to TRBJ2-2; tentative D call: TRBD2 (6 bases). Trimming took 1 base from V and 5 from J, leaving 14 bases between them. Germline V gene data show CDR1 as MGHRA and CDR2 as YSYEKL. The CDR3 is 16 amino acids. This CDR3 reads CASSQVVQGLTGELFF. CDR3 nucleotides: TGCGCCAGCAGCCAAGTCGTGCAGGGACTTACCGGGGAGCTGTTTTTT.

V is TRBV7-8 and J is TRBJ1-5; TRBD1 matches 7 bases. V lost 4 bases to trimming and J lost 7 bases; unmatched junction nucleotides: 7. CDR1 is SGHVS and CDR2 is FQNEAQ in the germline V gene. The CDR3 loop spans 14 amino acids. The CDR3 DNA follows: TGTGCCAGCAGCTCAGAAACAGGGGAGCAGCCCCAGCATTTT. The encoded protein is CASSSETGEQPQHF.

The chain joins TRBV11-2 to TRBJ2-3; no clear D gene. CDR1 and CDR2 from the germline V gene are SGHAT and FQNNGV. CDR3 size: 13 residues. The V end lost 3 bases, the J end lost 2 bases, and 6 bases lay between the germline ends. This chain's CDR3 is CASSFYNTDTQYF. CDR3 in DNA: TGTGCCAGCAGCTTTTACAACACAGATACGCAGTATTTT.

About this clonotype itself: A much larger clone is a single base away; this may be a read error. The rearrangement links TRBV4-1 to TRBJ2-1, with TRBD2 as a possible D gene (6 bases). Germline V gene sequence: CDR1 MGHRA, CDR2 YSYEKL. V was shortened by 0 bases and J by 2 bases, with 8 bases between the two germline ends. The CDR3 length is 15 residues. In nucleotides, the CDR3 is TGCGCCAGCAGCCAAGAGACTAGAACCTACAATGAGCAGTTCTTC. It yields the protein CASSQETRTYNEQFF.

The chain carries TRBV2 and TRBJ2-3; 10 nucleotides match TRBD1. The germline V gene has CDR1 SNHLY and CDR2 FYNNEI. This CDR3 has 15 residues. V dropped 6 bases and J dropped 4; count of bases not matched to a gene: 7. The DNA for the CDR3 is TGTGCCAGCAGACAGTCCGGGACAGGGGCAGATACGCAGTATTTT. Translating gives CASRQSGTGADTQYF. Filled out from reference TRBV2 and TRBJ2-3, the complete variable domain reads EPEVTQTPSHQVTQMGQEVILRCVPISNHLYFYWYRQILGQKVEFLVSFYNNEISEKSEIFDDQFSVERPDGSNFTLKIRSTKLEDSAMYFCASRQSGTGADTQYFGPGTRLTVL.

V is TRBV28 and J is TRBJ1-4, with unresolved D. Looked up from germline, CDR1 is MDHEN and CDR2 is SYDVKM. The CDR3 has 15 amino acids. V shed 5 bases and J shed 2 bases, with 12 bases lying between them. DNA of the CDR3: TGTGCCAGCAGTCCTCCCCTTCGTACTAATGAAAAACTGTTTTTT. It codes for CASSPPLRTNEKLFF.

This clonotype occurred many times. The chain joins TRBV29-1 to TRBJ2-5; D is uncertain. Trimming stripped 3 bases from V and 3 bases from J, with 2 bases between. The CDR3 is 10 amino acids. CDR1 and CDR2 from the germline V gene are SQVTM and ANQGSEA. The CDR3: CSVDKETQYF. DNA for the CDR3: TGCAGCGTTGATAAAGAGACCCAGTACTTC.

CDR3 nucleotides: TGTGCCAGCAGGGGGGACAGGTCGGGCGTGTGGGGCTACACCTTC. Protein sequence: CASRGDRSGVWGYTF. This sequence joins TRBV6-6 and TRBJ1-2, with 8 nucleotides matching TRBD1. J was trimmed by 8 bases and V by 6 bases; bases with no gene match: 14. The CDR3 has 15 residues. Looked up from germline, CDR1 is MNHNY and CDR2 is SVGAGI (reference sequence).

This chain uses TRBV4-2 with TRBJ2-5; 10 bases are a match to TRBD2. Germline CDR1 reads LGHNA; CDR2 reads YNFKEQ. V lost 0 bases and J lost 5; bases outside the gene matches: 12. The CDR3 consists of 18 residues. CDR3 region: CASSQDPPAGGSRETQYF. In nucleotides, the CDR3 is TGTGCCAGCAGCCAAGATCCCCCAGCGGGGGGGTCCCGGGAGACCCAGTACTTC.

The V call is TRBV9, the J call TRBJ2-5; TRBD2 is a possible D gene (5 bases). Germline loops: CDR1 SGDLS, CDR2 YYNGEE. Trimming cost V 0 bases and J 3 bases, with 9 bases left between them. The CDR3 is made up of 14 amino acids. The CDR3 bases are TGTGCCAGCAGCGTAGGCTGGGGAGAAGAGACCCAGTACTTC. Translating gives CASSVGWGEETQYF.

This chain links TRBV5-1 with TRBJ1-5; TRBD1 aligns across 11 bases. The CDR3 has 15 amino acids. CDR1 SGHRS and CDR2 YFSETQ come from the germline V gene. With 4 bases clipped from V and 6 bases from J, the junction kept 6 bases outside the gene matches. The CDR3 is CASSTGQGASQPQHF. The CDR3 nucleotides read TGCGCCAGCAGCACCGGACAGGGGGCTAGTCAGCCCCAGCATTTT.

This clonotype has just a few counts. The gene calls are TRBV10-3 and TRBJ1-2; D is perhaps TRBD1 (5 bases). CDR1 is ENHRY, CDR2 SYGVKD, per germline. The CDR3 contains 16 residues. V was clipped by 6 bases and J by 0 bases, with 17 bases between them. Here the CDR3 reads CAIRDNRDGSNYGYTF. CDR3 sequence (DNA): TGTGCCATCAGGGACAACCGGGACGGCTCTAACTATGGCTACACCTTC.

This clonotype was picked up a small number of times. The chain combines TRBV5-1 with TRBJ1-5; no clear D. This CDR3 has 15 amino acids. The ends were cut back, 0 bases at V and 5 bases at J, with 12 bases in the middle. Per germline, CDR1 SGHRS and CDR2 YFSETQ. The chain's CDR3 is CASSLGGRADQPQHF. The CDR3 coding sequence is TGCGCCAGCAGCTTGGGTGGGAGAGCGGATCAGCCCCAGCATTTT.

CDR3 residues: CASTPTSGAYNEQYF. The CDR3 DNA reads as TGTGCCAGCACCCCGACTAGCGGGGCTTACAATGAGCAGTACTTC. The V and J genes are TRBV6-2 or TRBV6-3 and TRBJ2-5, with 11 bases matching TRBD2. The CDR3 is 15 residues long. V trimming: 7 bases; J trimming: 11 bases; junction bases outside the gene matches: 15. The germline gives CDR1 MNHEY, CDR2 SVGEGT.

This clonotype was seen a handful of times. V usage is TRBV6-6 and J usage is TRBJ2-1; TRBD1 matches 7 bases. In germline, CDR1 is MNHNY, CDR2 SVGAGI (reference sequence). The CDR3 extends over 13 amino acids. V lost 11 bases to trimming and J lost 1 base; unmatched junction nucleotides: 5. The CDR3 loop is CAGGQASYNEQFF. The CDR3 DNA sequence: TGTGCCGGTGGACAGGCGTCCTACAATGAGCAGTTCTTC.